A selection of T cell receptor beta chains follows, all from one sample in a study of blood T cell repertoires in COVID-19. The assay was immunoSEQ multiplex PCR, and TCRdb's table has in-frame clones only and misses some. The data contain 180,000 or so clones, 60% to 80% of them singletons. The sequenced material came from PBMCs or T cells enriched from blood (not recorded which). These receptors came from a man aged 55-75 years who had been exposed to COVID-19. Each CDR3 is given with its conserved first and last residue. A D gene is named only where the DNA matches it firmly. For some rows the clone size is stated as once, few or many, or as a class when expanded; others skip it.

D: NA; J: TRBJ2-7; V: TRBV9; size: NA; CDR3: CASSVEGAGEQYF; DNA: TGTGCCAGCAGCGTTGAAGGGGCGGGGGAGCAGTACTTC
D: TRBD2; J: TRBJ2-1; V: TRBV27; size: NA; CDR3: CASSLSRLAGGPSYNEQFF; DNA: TGTGCCAGCAGTCTCTCGCGACTAGCGGGAGGGCCTAGCTACAATGAGCAGTTCTTC
D: NA; J: TRBJ1-1; V: TRBV7-9; size: once; CDR3: CASSRQAVGNTEAFF; DNA: TGTGCCAGCAGCCGACAGGCGGTAGGGAACACTGAAGCTTTCTTT
D: TRBD1; J: TRBJ1-6; V: TRBV25-1; size: NA; CDR3: CASSVSGGPLHF; DNA: TGTGCCAGCAGCGTGTCAGGGGGCCCCCTCCACTTT
D: NA; J: TRBJ2-3; V: TRBV11-3; size: NA; CDR3: CASSSSGRGDTQYF; DNA: TGTGCCAGCAGCTCATCCGGACGGGGAGATACGCAGTATTTT
D: TRBD2; J: TRBJ2-1; V: TRBV7-2; size: NA; CDR3: CASSPLSGISYNEQFF; DNA: TGTGCCAGCAGCCCCCTAAGCGGGATCTCCTACAATGAGCAGTTCTTC
D: NA; J: TRBJ1-2; V: TRBV19; size: NA; CDR3: CASSMLRSLYGYTF; DNA: TGTGCCAGTAGTATGCTCCGGAGCCTCTATGGCTACACCTTC
D: TRBD1; J: TRBJ1-2; V: TRBV27; size: NA; CDR3: CASRIRQGGGYTF; DNA: TGTGCCAGCAGGATTCGACAGGGTGGTGGCTACACCTTC
D: TRBD1; J: TRBJ2-1; V: TRBV24-1; size: NA; CDR3: CATSDSALDRGFHEQFF; DNA: TGTGCCACCAGTGATTCCGCCCTGGACAGGGGATTTCATGAGCAGTTCTTC
D: TRBD1; J: TRBJ2-7; V: TRBV7-2; size: NA; CDR3: CASSSGTGYEQYF; DNA: TGTGCCAGCAGCTCCGGGACAGGGTACGAGCAGTACTTC
D: NA; J: TRBJ1-2; V: TRBV27; size: NA; CDR3: CATKRPGNYGYTF; DNA: TGTGCCACCAAACGCCCGGGTAACTATGGCTACACCTTC
D: NA; J: TRBJ1-3; V: TRBV7-2; size: once; CDR3: CASSLRSLSSGNTIYF; DNA: TGTGCCAGCAGCTTACGCTCCCTTAGCTCTGGAAACACCATATATTTT
D: NA; J: TRBJ1-6; V: TRBV28; size: NA; CDR3: CASSSPGRGNSPLHF; DNA: TGTGCCAGCAGTTCTCCCGGCAGGGGTAATTCACCCCTCCACTTT
D: TRBD2; J: TRBJ2-1; V: TRBV28; size: NA; CDR3: CASRGGTSEKVEQFF; DNA: TGTGCCAGCAGGGGCGGGACTAGCGAAAAGGTTGAGCAGTTCTTC
D: NA; J: TRBJ2-3; V: TRBV9; size: NA; CDR3: CASSVASWGGPDTQYF; DNA: TGTGCCAGCAGCGTAGCTTCGTGGGGAGGCCCGGATACGCAGTATTTT
D: TRBD2; J: TRBJ2-1; V: TRBV11-2; size: many; CDR3: CASSLVPGLATNEQFF; DNA: TGTGCCAGCAGCTTAGTGCCAGGACTAGCTACCAATGAGCAGTTCTTC
D: NA; J: TRBJ1-5; V: TRBV19; size: NA; CDR3: CASSQGSNQPQHF; DNA: TGTGCCAGTAGCCAGGGGTCCAATCAGCCCCAGCATTTT
D: NA; J: TRBJ2-7; V: TRBV6-2/TRBV6-3; size: NA; CDR3: CASSRSRQRVPPYEQYF; DNA: TGTGCCAGCAGTCGGTCCCGCCAGCGGGTTCCCCCCTACGAGCAGTACTTC
D: NA; J: TRBJ1-3; V: TRBV7-9; size: many; CDR3: CASSAGTAGWTIYF; DNA: TGTGCCAGCAGCGCCGGCACAGCCGGTTGGACCATATATTTT
D: TRBD2; J: TRBJ2-7; V: TRBV9; size: once; CDR3: CASSSRAGEGYEQYF; DNA: TGTGCCAGCAGCTCCCGCGCTGGGGAGGGCTACGAGCAGTACTTC
D: TRBD1; J: TRBJ1-3; V: TRBV5-1; size: once; CDR3: CASSSTGVGNTIYF; DNA: TGCGCCAGCAGCTCAACAGGGGTGGGAAACACCATATATTTT
D: TRBD1; J: TRBJ2-1; V: TRBV5-4; size: NA; CDR3: CASRLQGASEQFF; DNA: TGTGCCAGCAGGCTACAGGGGGCGAGTGAGCAGTTCTTC
D: TRBD2; J: TRBJ2-5; V: TRBV23-1; size: NA; CDR3: CASSLRRRGAREETQYF; DNA: TGCGCCAGCAGTCTCCGGAGGCGGGGGGCGCGGGAAGAGACCCAGTACTTC
D: NA; J: TRBJ2-3; V: TRBV4-3; size: NA; CDR3: CASSQVPGQGVADTQYF; DNA: TGCGCCAGCAGCCAAGTACCTGGGCAAGGGGTAGCAGATACGCAGTATTTT
D: TRBD1; J: TRBJ1-5; V: TRBV6-5; size: NA; CDR3: CASSPGQGVNQPQHF; DNA: TGTGCCAGCAGCCCGGGACAGGGGGTGAATCAGCCCCAGCATTTT
D: TRBD2; J: TRBJ2-2; V: TRBV2; size: NA; CDR3: CASKPSAGGTGELFF; DNA: TGTGCCAGCAAGCCCTCCGCGGGAGGCACCGGGGAGCTGTTTTTT
D: TRBD1; J: TRBJ2-7; V: TRBV19; size: once; CDR3: CARSAGTDPSEQYF; DNA: TGTGCCCGTAGCGCCGGGACAGACCCTTCCGAGCAGTACTTC
D: NA; J: TRBJ1-4; V: TRBV6-6; size: NA; CDR3: CASSLEEKLFF; DNA: TGTGCCAGCAGCCTCGAGGAAAAACTGTTTTTT
D: TRBD2; J: TRBJ2-3; V: TRBV7-7; size: NA; CDR3: CASSLNSGRGSDTQYF; DNA: TGTGCCAGCAGCTTAAATAGCGGGAGGGGTTCAGATACGCAGTATTTT
D: NA; J: TRBJ2-1; V: TRBV7-9; size: NA; CDR3: CASSPTDYNEQFF; DNA: TGTGCCAGCAGCCCGACAGATTACAATGAGCAGTTCTTC
D: NA; J: TRBJ2-3; V: TRBV30; size: NA; CDR3: CAWTWGPRDTQYF; DNA: TGTGCCTGGACCTGGGGGCCCAGGGATACGCAGTATTTT
D: NA; J: TRBJ1-2; V: TRBV12-3/TRBV12-4; size: NA; CDR3: CASRGGMAYGYTF; DNA: TGTGCCAGCAGGGGAGGGATGGCGTATGGCTACACCTTC
D: NA; J: TRBJ1-5; V: TRBV6-6; size: NA; CDR3: CASSLREAGSQPQHF; DNA: TGTGCCAGCAGCCTCAGGGAGGCAGGGAGCCAGCCCCAGCATTTT
D: NA; J: TRBJ1-1; V: TRBV3-1/TRBV3-2; size: NA; CDR3: CASSQLAGNTEAFF; DNA: TGTGCCAGCAGCCAACTTGCCGGGAACACTGAAGCTTTCTTT
D: NA; J: TRBJ1-4; V: TRBV7-8; size: NA; CDR3: CASSRRRNEKLFF; DNA: TGTGCCAGCAGCCGGAGGCGAAATGAAAAACTGTTTTTT
D: NA; J: TRBJ1-6; V: TRBV15; size: many; CDR3: CATSSRTENSPLHF; DNA: TGTGCCACCAGCAGCCGGACAGAGAATTCACCCCTCCACTTT
D: NA; J: TRBJ2-7; V: TRBV6-5; size: NA; CDR3: CASSYTFQGSEQYF; DNA: TGTGCCAGCAGTTACACTTTTCAGGGATCCGAGCAGTACTTC
D: TRBD2; J: TRBJ2-7; V: TRBV28; size: few; CDR3: CASSSTGTSGPLYEQYF; DNA: TGTGCCAGCAGTTCCACCGGGACTAGCGGACCGTTATACGAGCAGTACTTC
D: TRBD1; J: TRBJ1-5; V: TRBV2; size: NA; CDR3: CASSEEGQRNQPQHF; DNA: TGTGCCAGCAGTGAAGAGGGACAGCGCAATCAGCCCCAGCATTTT
D: TRBD2; J: TRBJ2-7; V: TRBV6-5; size: NA; CDR3: CASRDRLATYEQYF; DNA: TGTGCCAGCAGGGACAGACTAGCGACCTACGAGCAGTACTTC
D: NA; J: TRBJ2-3; V: TRBV5-1; size: NA; CDR3: CASSSAVVDTQYF; DNA: TGCGCCAGCAGCTCGGCGGTCGTGGATACGCAGTATTTT
D: NA; J: TRBJ2-7; V: TRBV27; size: NA; CDR3: CASSFSGPLYEQYF; DNA: TGTGCCAGCAGTTTCAGCGGGCCGCTCTACGAGCAGTACTTC
D: TRBD1; J: TRBJ2-3; V: TRBV10-3; size: once; CDR3: CAIGTGTDTQYF; DNA: TGTGCCATAGGGACAGGCACAGATACGCAGTATTTT
D: TRBD2; J: TRBJ2-3; V: TRBV10-1; size: NA; CDR3: CASSAGLAGLTDTQYF; DNA: TGCGCCAGCAGTGCCGGACTAGCGGGACTCACAGATACGCAGTATTTT
D: TRBD2; J: TRBJ2-3; V: TRBV7-6; size: once; CDR3: CASSAGTSGATSTDTQYF; DNA: TGTGCCAGCAGTGCCGGGACTAGCGGGGCAACTAGCACAGATACGCAGTATTTT
D: NA; J: TRBJ2-3; V: TRBV4-3; size: NA; CDR3: CASSQAWGGVSGGTDTQYF; DNA: TGCGCCAGCAGCCAAGCGTGGGGTGGAGTTAGCGGAGGCACAGATACGCAGTATTTT
D: NA; J: TRBJ1-1; V: TRBV19; size: NA; CDR3: CASSIDPSGAFF; DNA: TGTGCCAGTAGTATTGACCCAAGCGGAGCTTTCTTT
D: TRBD1; J: TRBJ1-2; V: TRBV5-1; size: NA; CDR3: CASSLVGQEYGYTF; DNA: TGCGCCAGCAGCTTGGTGGGACAGGAGTATGGCTACACCTTC
D: NA; J: TRBJ1-5; V: TRBV19; size: NA; CDR3: CASSIYSLSNQPQHF; DNA: TGTGCCAGTAGTATTTATTCTTTGAGCAATCAGCCCCAGCATTTT
D: TRBD2; J: TRBJ2-7; V: TRBV7-9; size: NA; CDR3: CASSAQSGGGSYEQYF; DNA: TGTGCCAGCAGCGCCCAAAGCGGGGGCGGCTCCTACGAGCAGTACTTC
D: TRBD1; J: TRBJ2-3; V: TRBV29-1; size: NA; CDR3: CSVSYVVDRGSPSSDTQYF; DNA: TGCAGCGTTTCATACGTCGTGGACAGGGGATCCCCTTCATCAGATACGCAGTATTTT
D: NA; J: TRBJ2-7; V: TRBV30; size: many; CDR3: CAGGQEALQYF; DNA: TGTGCCGGAGGGCAGGAAGCTTTGCAGTACTTC
D: TRBD2; J: TRBJ2-7; V: TRBV11-3; size: NA; CDR3: CASSNRRGYEQYF; DNA: TGTGCCAGCAGCAACCGGCGGGGGTACGAGCAGTACTTC
D: NA; J: TRBJ2-7; V: TRBV11-3; size: NA; CDR3: CASSLVLGVTYEQYF; DNA: TGTGCCAGCAGCTTAGTCTTAGGGGTTACCTACGAGCAGTACTTC
D: NA; J: TRBJ1-2; V: TRBV19; size: NA; CDR3: CASSISAGSVEGYTF; DNA: TGTGCCAGTAGTATTTCGGCAGGGTCGGTGGAAGGCTACACCTTC